This T cell receptor (beta chain) derives from a study of blood T cell repertoires in COVID-19. About the study: Both acute and convalescent COVID-19 samples were obtained from the United States, Italy and Spain. T cells, B-cell-depleted T cells, or PBMCs supplied cDNA or gDNA.

The assay was immunoSEQ multiplex PCR, and TCRdb's table has in-frame clones only and misses some. The table records 130,000 or so clones, around 89% of them present only once. The CDR3 contains 14 residues. The ends lost 2 bases at V and 2 bases at J; junction bases unmatched: 1. The germline V gene encodes CDR1 SGHRS and CDR2 YFSETQ. The sequence came from a man in his fifties or sixties with active or convalescent COVID-19. The chain carries TRBV5-1 and TRBJ2-1, with 7 bases fitting TRBD2. The sequencing input was peripheral blood. CDR3 nucleotides: TGCGCCAGCAGCTTTAGCGGGCCCTACAATGAGCAGTTCTTC. Translated, it gives CASSFSGPYNEQFF. Drawing the rest from reference TRBV5-1 and TRBJ2-1, the complete variable domain is KAGVTQTPRYLIKTRGQQVTLSCSPISGHRSVSWYQQTPGQGLQFLFEYFSETQRNKGNFPGRFSGRQFSNSRSEMNVSTLELGDSALYLCASSFSGPYNEQFFGPGTRLTVL.